A single T cell receptor (beta chain) is shown here with its context. The data stem from a study of OX40 agonist ivuxolimab in advanced cancers. Background on the study: Patients enrolled in dose escalation were diagnosed with hepatocellular carcinoma, melanoma, renal cell or head and neck cancer.

Assay: immunoSEQ multiplex PCR; the TCRdb copy retains only in-frame clones and omits some. The table records tens of thousands of clones, around 90% of them present only once. Per the germline V gene, CDR1 is LNHNV and CDR2 is YYDKDF (reference sequence). V lost 1 base and J lost 1, with 10 bases in between. The CDR3 contains 15 residues. The chain carries TRBV15 and TRBJ2-5; D remains ambiguous. The TCR originated in an adult with an advanced solid tumor such as melanoma, head and neck, liver or kidney cancer. The specimen comprised CD4+ or CD8+ T cells sorted from blood, sampled in a trial of the OX40 agonist ivuxolimab. In DNA form, the CDR3 reads TGTGCCACCAGCAGAGGACGGCGGAGCCAAGAGACCCAGTACTTC. Protein: CATSRGRRSQETQYF.